This TCR beta chain was identified in a study of T cells in narcolepsy. Per germline, CDR1 KGHSH and CDR2 LQKENI. V lost 2 bases to trimming and J lost 2 bases, with 9 bases between them. The CDR3 is 14 amino acids. The data were produced by immunoSEQ multiplex PCR, yet TCRdb's version contains in-frame clones alone and is incomplete. The data contain under 35,000 clones, around 87% of them singletons. This sequence originates from a human donor in good health. Sequenced sample: memory (CD45RA-) CD4+ T cells from blood. This chain connects TRBV18 to TRBJ1-1, with D possibly TRBD1 on 6 matching bases. The DNA of the CDR3 is TGTGCCAGCTCACCAGGGGGGGGCAACACTGAAGCTTTCTTT. This translates into CASSPGGGNTEAFF.